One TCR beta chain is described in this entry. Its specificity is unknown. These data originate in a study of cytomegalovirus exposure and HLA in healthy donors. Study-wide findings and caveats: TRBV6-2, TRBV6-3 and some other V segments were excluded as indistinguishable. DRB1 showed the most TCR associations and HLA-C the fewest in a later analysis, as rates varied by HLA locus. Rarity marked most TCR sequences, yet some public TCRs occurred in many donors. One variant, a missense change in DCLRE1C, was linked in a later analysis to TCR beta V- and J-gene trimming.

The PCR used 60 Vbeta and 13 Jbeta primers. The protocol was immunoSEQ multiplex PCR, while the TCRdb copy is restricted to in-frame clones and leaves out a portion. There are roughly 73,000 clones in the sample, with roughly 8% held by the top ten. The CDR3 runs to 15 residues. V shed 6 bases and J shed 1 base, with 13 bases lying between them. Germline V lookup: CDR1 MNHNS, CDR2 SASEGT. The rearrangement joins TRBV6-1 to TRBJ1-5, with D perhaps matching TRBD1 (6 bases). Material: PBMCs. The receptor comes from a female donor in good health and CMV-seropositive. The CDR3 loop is CASRHRDGSNQPQHF. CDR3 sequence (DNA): TGTGCCAGCAGACACAGGGATGGAAGCAATCAGCCCCAGCATTTT.